The sequence of this TCR beta chain was determined in a study of blood T cell repertoires in COVID-19. Sequencing was performed with immunoSEQ multiplex PCR; in TCRdb, only in-frame clones are kept and a portion is missing. This table has fewer than 400,000 clones, around nine tenths appearing once. The CDR3 totals 15 residues. With V trimmed by 2 bases and J by 4 bases, 5 bases remained unmatched. Germline V lookup: CDR1 KGHDR, CDR2 SFDVKD. Points on this clone: Additional DNA sequences in this sample encode the identical CDR3.

Material: PBMCs or T cells enriched from blood (not recorded which). The receptor's source is a woman aged 45-65 years who had recovered from COVID-19. The chain joins TRBV24-1 to TRBJ1-2; 8 positions agree with TRBD1. The CDR3 here is CATSDSGQGSYGYTF. The CDR3 DNA sequence: TGTGCCACCAGTGATTCCGGACAGGGATCCTATGGCTACACCTTC.